This entry concerns a single T cell receptor beta chain. V lost 4 bases to trimming and J lost 3 bases, with 8 bases between them. The germline V gene has CDR1 SGHDT and CDR2 YYEEEE. This CDR3 spans 12 amino acids. The entry originates in a study of shared clonotypes between healthy human individuals. Terminally differentiated effector memory CD45RA+ cells were excluded by CCR7 positive selection of CD45RO-negative cells. In the study's own analysis: Filtering differed for immunoSEQ, which gave only junction sequences without quality scores. Produced via immunoSEQ multiplex PCR; TCRdb's table is partial and in-frame only. That table gives V, J and clone size, and the DNA gave D and trimming. The table has under 2,000,000 clones, roughly 94% seen once.

This sequence joins TRBV5-6 and TRBJ2-7; perhaps TRBD2 as D (5 bases). The receptor was isolated from a young man in good health. The sequenced material came from naive CD8+ T cells sorted from blood. Here the CDR3 DNA reads TGTGCCAGCAGCGCGGCGGGCTACGAGCAGTACTTC. It yields the protein CASSAAGYEQYF.